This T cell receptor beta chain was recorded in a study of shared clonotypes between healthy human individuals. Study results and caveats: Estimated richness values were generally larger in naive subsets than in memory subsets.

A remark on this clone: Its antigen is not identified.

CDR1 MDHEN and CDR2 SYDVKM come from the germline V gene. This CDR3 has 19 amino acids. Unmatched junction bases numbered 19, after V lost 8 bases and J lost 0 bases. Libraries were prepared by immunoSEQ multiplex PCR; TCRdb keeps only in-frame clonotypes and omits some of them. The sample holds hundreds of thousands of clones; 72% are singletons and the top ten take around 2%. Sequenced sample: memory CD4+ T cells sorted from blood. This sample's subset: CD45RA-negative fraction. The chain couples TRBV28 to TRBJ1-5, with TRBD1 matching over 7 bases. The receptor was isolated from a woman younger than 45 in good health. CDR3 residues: CASQPSTGTETYSNQPQHF. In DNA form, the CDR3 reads TGTGCCAGCCAACCGAGCACCGGGACAGAAACTTATAGCAATCAGCCCCAGCATTTT.